These T cell receptor beta chains were read from a single sample in a study of Ad26.COV2.S vaccination and SARS-CoV-2 variants. Libraries were prepared by immunoSEQ multiplex PCR; TCRdb keeps only in-frame clonotypes and omits some of them. The repertoire holds hundreds of thousands of clones, 70% to 90% seen once, with over 1.3% in the top ten. Sequencing used peripheral blood, obtained in a trial of Ad26.COV2.S vaccine versus placebo. Receptor source: a person between 18 and 65 years old who received the Ad26.COV2.S COVID-19 vaccine or a placebo. Each CDR3 is given with its conserved first and last residue. The order of the fields is J gene, V gene, CDR3 protein.

TRBJ1-3	TRBV18	CASSPTSSGNTIYF
TRBJ2-2	TRBV5-1	CASRSTGGTGELFF
TRBJ2-2	TRBV12-3/TRBV12-4	CASSLTTGELFF
TRBJ2-1	TRBV7-6	CASSTSLADSYNEQFF
TRBJ2-1	TRBV29-1	CSVDNEQFF
TRBJ1-6	TRBV4-3	CASSHLHGEFLHF
TRBJ2-1	TRBV7-9	CASSFLAGSEQFF
TRBJ2-6	TRBV12-3/TRBV12-4	CASGRNGANVLTF
TRBJ1-5	TRBV18	CASSPGENQPQHF
TRBJ2-2	TRBV19	CASIRQGDTGELFF
TRBJ2-7	TRBV27	CASSPHRNTYEQYF
TRBJ2-7	TRBV7-9	CASKASGRAGNYEQYF
TRBJ2-1	TRBV6-4	CASRRTSGIGEQFF
TRBJ2-5	TRBV7-3	CASSLTREGQETQYF
TRBJ1-3	TRBV3-1/TRBV3-2	CASSHPGRTGNTIYF
TRBJ2-3	TRBV5-8	CASSFTGQAQYF
TRBJ1-1	TRBV5-1	CASSLTIWANTEAFF
TRBJ2-5	TRBV7-8	CASSPLVFSRETQYF
TRBJ2-2	TRBV6-2/TRBV6-3	CASSRWDGGRTGELFF
TRBJ1-2	TRBV19	CASSPHDPGGGSGYTF
TRBJ2-7	TRBV10-3	CAISTSGSFYEQYF
TRBJ1-6	TRBV4-2	CASSQEGQGDSPLHF
TRBJ1-4	TRBV18	CASSPKEGWGATNEKLFF
TRBJ2-7	TRBV7-2	CASSPLWGISYEQYF
TRBJ2-5	TRBV7-2	CASSPPGADRETQYF
TRBJ1-2	TRBV7-8	CASSPLALAPYGYTF
TRBJ1-4	TRBV20-1	CSASGVANEKLFF
TRBJ2-7	TRBV19	CASSILAGSSYEQYF
TRBJ2-7	TRBV19	CASSIAPGPYEQYF
TRBJ2-3	TRBV7-2	CASRDHGLAGGGGTDTQYF
TRBJ2-6	TRBV5-1	CASSLDGIPGANVLTF
TRBJ2-7	TRBV27	CASSPTGGEYEQYF
TRBJ2-5	TRBV6-6	CASSYGRSSETQYF